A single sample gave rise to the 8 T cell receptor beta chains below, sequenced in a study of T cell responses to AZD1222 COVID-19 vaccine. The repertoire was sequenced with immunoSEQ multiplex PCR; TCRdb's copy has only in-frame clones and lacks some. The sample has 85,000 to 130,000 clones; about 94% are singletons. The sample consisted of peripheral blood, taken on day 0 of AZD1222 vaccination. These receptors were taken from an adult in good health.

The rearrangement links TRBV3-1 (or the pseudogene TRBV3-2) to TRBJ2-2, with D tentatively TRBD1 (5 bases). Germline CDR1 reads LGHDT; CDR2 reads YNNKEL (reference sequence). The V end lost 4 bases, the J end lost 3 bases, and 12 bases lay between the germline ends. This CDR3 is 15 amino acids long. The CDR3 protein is CASSLSQGHTGELFF. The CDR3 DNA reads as TGTGCCAGCAGCCTCAGTCAGGGTCACACCGGGGAGCTGTTTTTT.

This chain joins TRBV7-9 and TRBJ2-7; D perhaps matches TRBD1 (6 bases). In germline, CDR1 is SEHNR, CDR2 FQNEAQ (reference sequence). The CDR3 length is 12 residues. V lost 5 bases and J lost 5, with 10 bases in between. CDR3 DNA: TGTGCCAGCAGCAGAACAGGGAACGAGCAGTACTTC. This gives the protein CASSRTGNEQYF. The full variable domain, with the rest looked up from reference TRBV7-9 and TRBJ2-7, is DTGVSQNPRHKITKRGQNVTFRCDPISEHNRLYWYRQTLGQGPEFLTYFQNEAQLEKSRLLSDRFSAERPKGSFSTLEIQRTEQGDSAMYLCASSRTGNEQYFGPGTRLTVT.

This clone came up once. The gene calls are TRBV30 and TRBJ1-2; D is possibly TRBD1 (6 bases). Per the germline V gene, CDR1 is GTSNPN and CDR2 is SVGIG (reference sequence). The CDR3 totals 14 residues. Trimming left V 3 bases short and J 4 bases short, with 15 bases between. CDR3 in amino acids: CAWRDTGTPYGYTF. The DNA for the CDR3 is TGTGCCTGGAGAGATACCGGGACACCCTATGGCTACACCTTC.

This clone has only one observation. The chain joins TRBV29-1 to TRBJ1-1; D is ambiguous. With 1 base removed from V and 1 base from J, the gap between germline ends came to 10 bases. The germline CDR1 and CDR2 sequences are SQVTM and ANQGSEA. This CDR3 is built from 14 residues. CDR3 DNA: TGCAGCGTTGAAGGCACTGATGAGAACACTGAAGCTTTCTTT. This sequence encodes CSVEGTDENTEAFF.

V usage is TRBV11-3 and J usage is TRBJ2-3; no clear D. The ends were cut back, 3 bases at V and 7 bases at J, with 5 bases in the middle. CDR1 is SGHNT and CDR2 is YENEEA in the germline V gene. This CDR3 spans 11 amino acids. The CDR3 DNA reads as TGTGCCAGCAGCTTTCATAATACGCAGTATTTT. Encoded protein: CASSFHNTQYF.

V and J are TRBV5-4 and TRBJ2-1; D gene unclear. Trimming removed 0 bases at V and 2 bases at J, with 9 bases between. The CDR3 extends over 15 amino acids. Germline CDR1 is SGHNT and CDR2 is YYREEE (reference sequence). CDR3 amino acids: CASSLDSYTYNEQFF. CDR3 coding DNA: TGTGCCAGCAGCTTGGACTCCTACACCTACAATGAGCAGTTCTTC.

This chain's CDR3 is CASSPGQGYTF. The CDR3 nucleotides read TGTGCCAGCAGTCCTGGACAGGGATACACCTTC. This rearrangement joins TRBV6-5 to TRBJ1-2; TRBD1 agrees at 8 bases. Per germline, CDR1 MNHEY and CDR2 SVGAGI. V lost 5 bases to trimming and J lost 11 bases; unmatched junction nucleotides: 4. The CDR3 contains 11 residues.

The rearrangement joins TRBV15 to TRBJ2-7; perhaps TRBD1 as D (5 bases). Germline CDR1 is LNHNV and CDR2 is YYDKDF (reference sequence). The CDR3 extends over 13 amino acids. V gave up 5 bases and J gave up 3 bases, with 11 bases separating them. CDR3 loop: CATSAGQNYEQYF. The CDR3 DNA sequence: TGTGCCACCAGCGCTGGACAAAACTACGAGCAGTACTTC.